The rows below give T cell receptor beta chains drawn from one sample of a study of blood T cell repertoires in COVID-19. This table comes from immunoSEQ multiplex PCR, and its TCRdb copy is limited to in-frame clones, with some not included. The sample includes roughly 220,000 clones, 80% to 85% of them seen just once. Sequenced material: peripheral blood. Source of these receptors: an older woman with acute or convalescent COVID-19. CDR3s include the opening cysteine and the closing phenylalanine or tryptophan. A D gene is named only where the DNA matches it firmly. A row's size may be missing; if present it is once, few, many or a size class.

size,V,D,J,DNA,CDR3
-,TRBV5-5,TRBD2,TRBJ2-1,TGTGCCAGCAGCTTGGTAGCGGGGGGCTACAATGAGCAGTTCTTC,CASSLVAGGYNEQFF
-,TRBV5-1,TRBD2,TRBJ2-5,TGCGCCAGCAGCTTGCGGCGGGGGGGCTCTACATTGAGCCAAGAGACCCAGTACTTC,CASSLRRGGSTLSQETQYF
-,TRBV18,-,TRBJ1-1,TGTGCCAGCTCACCACAGACGCCAGGGGCGGAAGCTTTCTTT,CASSPQTPGAEAFF
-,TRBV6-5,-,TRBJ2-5,TGTGCCAGCAGTTACTCGGGGGGGCGCGGGGAGACCCAGTACTTC,CASSYSGGRGETQYF
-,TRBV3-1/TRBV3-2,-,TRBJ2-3,TGTGCCAGCAAAGGGGGGGCCCTAGATACGCAGTATTTT,CASKGGALDTQYF
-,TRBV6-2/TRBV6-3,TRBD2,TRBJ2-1,TGTGCCAGCAGTTATTTAGCGGGGGGGTACAATGAGCAGTTCTTC,CASSYLAGGYNEQFF
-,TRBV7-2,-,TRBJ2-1,TGTGCCAGCAGCCCCACTTTAGAGCAGTTCTTC,CASSPTLEQFF
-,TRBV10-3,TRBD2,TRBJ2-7,TGTGCCATCAGTGAGTCGCTAGCGGCAACCTCCTACGAGCAGTACTTC,CAISESLAATSYEQYF
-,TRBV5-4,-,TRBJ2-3,TGTGCCAGCGAATTCACGGGGAGGAAGTATTTT,CASEFTGRKYF
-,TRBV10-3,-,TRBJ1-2,TGTGCCATCAGTGCGTTCGTGGGGCTCGGCTATGGCTACACCTTC,CAISAFVGLGYGYTF
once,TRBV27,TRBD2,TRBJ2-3,TGTGCCAGCAGTTACGGACTAGGAGATACGCAGTATTTT,CASSYGLGDTQYF
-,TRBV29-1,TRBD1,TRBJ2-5,TGCAGCGTACTACCGGGACAGGGCATTGGGACCCAGTACTTC,CSVLPGQGIGTQYF
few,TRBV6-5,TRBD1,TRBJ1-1,TGTGCCAGCAGTTTCGGACAGGGTGTAACTGAAGCTTTCTTT,CASSFGQGVTEAFF
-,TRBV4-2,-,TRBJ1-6,TGTGCCAGCAGCCAAGAAGTGGGCCCCCTCCACTTT,CASSQEVGPLHF
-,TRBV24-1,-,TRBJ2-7,TGTGCCGGCAGGGGCGGCGAGCAGTACTTC,CAGRGGEQYF
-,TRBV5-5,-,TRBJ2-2,TGTGCCAGCAGCTCAGGACAGATCACCGGGGAGCTGTTTTTT,CASSSGQITGELFF
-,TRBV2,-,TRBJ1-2,TGTGCCAGCAATAAGGGGAGGTATGGCTACACCTTC,CASNKGRYGYTF
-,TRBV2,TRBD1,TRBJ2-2,TGTGCCACGACAGGGGAGACCGGGGAGCTGTTTTTT,CATTGETGELFF
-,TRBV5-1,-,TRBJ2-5,TGCGCCAGCAGCTTGGGGGAACTAGTAATGACCCAGTACTTC,CASSLGELVMTQYF
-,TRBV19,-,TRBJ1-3,TGTGCCAGTAGTCCCAGACAGTTCTCTGGAAACACCATATATTTT,CASSPRQFSGNTIYF
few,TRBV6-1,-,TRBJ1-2,TGTGCCAGCACTGAAAATGGAATTGGAGTCTATGGCTACACCTTC,CASTENGIGVYGYTF
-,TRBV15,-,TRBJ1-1,TGTGCCACCAGCGTCTCTGGAGCTGAAGCTTTCTTT,CATSVSGAEAFF
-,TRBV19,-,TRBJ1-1,TGTGCCAGTGCGAGGGAGATGAACACTGAAGCTTTCTTT,CASAREMNTEAFF
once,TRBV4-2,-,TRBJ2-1,TGTGCCAGCAGCCAAGATCGGGGACTCGACAATGAGCAGTTCTTC,CASSQDRGLDNEQFF
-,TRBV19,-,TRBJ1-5,TGTGCCAGTAGTAATCGAGGGTGGCAGCCCCAGCATTTT,CASSNRGWQPQHF
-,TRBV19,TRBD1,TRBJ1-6,TGTGCCAGTAGTATTGGGACAGGGAGCTCCTATAATTCACCCCTCCACTTT,CASSIGTGSSYNSPLHF
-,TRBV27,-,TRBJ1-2,TGTGCCAGCAGTTCTCCCCCTAACTATGGCTACACCTTC,CASSSPPNYGYTF
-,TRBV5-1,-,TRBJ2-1,TGCGCCAGCAGCTTGGCCAGGGTCTGGTCTTCGGGCGATGAGCAGTTCTTC,CASSLARVWSSGDEQFF
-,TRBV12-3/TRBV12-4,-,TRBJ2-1,TGTGCCAGCAGTGACGGGGGAAGTGAGCAGTTCTTC,CASSDGGSEQFF
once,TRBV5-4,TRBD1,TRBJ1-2,TGTGCCAGCAGCTCTGGACAGGACTATGGCTACACCTTC,CASSSGQDYGYTF
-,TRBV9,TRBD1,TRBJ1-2,TGTGCCAGCAGCACCTGGGGGACAGGCGGCTATGGCTACACCTTC,CASSTWGTGGYGYTF
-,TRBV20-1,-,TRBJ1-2,TGCAGTGCTAGTCCGGACAGTGGGTATGGCTACACCTTC,CSASPDSGYGYTF
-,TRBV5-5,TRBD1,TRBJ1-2,TGTGCCAGCAGCATACAGGGGAGAGGCTACACCTTC,CASSIQGRGYTF
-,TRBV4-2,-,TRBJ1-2,TGTGCCAGCAGCCAAGACGGGGGTGGCTACACCTTC,CASSQDGGGYTF
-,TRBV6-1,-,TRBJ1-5,TGTGCCAGCAGTGTCCTACAAGACAGGTATAGTGCTCAGCCCCAGCATTTT,CASSVLQDRYSAQPQHF
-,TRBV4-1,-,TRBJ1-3,TGCGCCAGCAGCCAAGAGGCCACTAGCTCTGGAAACACCATATATTTT,CASSQEATSSGNTIYF
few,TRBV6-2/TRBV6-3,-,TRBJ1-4,TGTGCCAGCAGTCGACGTCTGGGAGCAACTAATGAAAAACTGTTTTTT,CASSRRLGATNEKLFF
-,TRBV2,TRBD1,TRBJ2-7,TGTGCCAGCAGAGTGGGACAGGGACCAACCTACGAGCAGTACTTC,CASRVGQGPTYEQYF
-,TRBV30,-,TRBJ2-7,TGTGCCTGGATGAGTACGGGGAGCTACGAGCAGTACTTC,CAWMSTGSYEQYF
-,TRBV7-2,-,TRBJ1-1,TGTGCCAGCAGCTTAAATACCAGGGGCACTGAAGCTTTCTTT,CASSLNTRGTEAFF
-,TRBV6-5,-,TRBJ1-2,TGTGCCAGCAGTTCCCCGACAGCAGGGCTATATGGCTACACCTTC,CASSSPTAGLYGYTF
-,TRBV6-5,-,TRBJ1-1,TGTGCCAGCAGTCGAAACCGGGACACCGGGGAAGCTTTCTTT,CASSRNRDTGEAFF
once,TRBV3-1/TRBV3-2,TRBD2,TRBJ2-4,TGTGCCAGCAGCCCAGGGACTAGCGGGGGGACAGTAGCCAAAAACATTCAGTACTTC,CASSPGTSGGTVAKNIQYF
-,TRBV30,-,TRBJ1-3,TGTGCCTGGAGTATAGCCCTTTTCTCTGGAAACACCATATATTTT,CAWSIALFSGNTIYF
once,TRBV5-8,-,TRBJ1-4,TGTGCCAGCAGCGCCCGACAGATTTCTAATGAAAAACTGTTTTTT,CASSARQISNEKLFF
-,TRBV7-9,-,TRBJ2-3,TGTGCCAGCAGCTTTATCACAGATACGCAGTATTTT,CASSFITDTQYF
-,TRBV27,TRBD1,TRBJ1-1,TGTGCCAGCGGGACAGGGCCAACTGAAGCTTTCTTT,CASGTGPTEAFF
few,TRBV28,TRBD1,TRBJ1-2,TGTGCCAGCAGCCCACAGGGGGCGGGTGGCTACACCTTC,CASSPQGAGGYTF
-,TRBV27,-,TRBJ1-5,TGTGCCAGCAGACCCGAGGTTTCCAATCAGCCCCAGCATTTT,CASRPEVSNQPQHF
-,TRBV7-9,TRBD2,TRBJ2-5,TGTGCCAGCAGCGAACTAGCGGGGGGCCAAGAGACCCAGTACTTC,CASSELAGGQETQYF